The clone carrying this TCR beta chain was detected only once. Its antigen remains unidentified. The CDR3 sequence is 15 residues long. The ends lost 2 bases at V and 5 bases at J; junction bases unmatched: 8. CDR1 SGHTA and CDR2 FQGTGA come from the germline V gene. The data stem from a study of T cell responses to AZD1222 COVID-19 vaccine. Study context: Pooling was applied to second doses at about 4 or about 12 weeks.

Sequencing used immunoSEQ multiplex PCR; TCRdb keeps in-frame clones, though not all of them. This table holds around 140,000 clones, over 90% found once. Points from the study as a whole: Nearly half of spike-specific TCRs reportedly target variant regions that are unmutated in the B.1.351 and B.1.1.7 variants. There were vaccine-associated CD4 TCRs across spike, dominant at 160-218 and 743-854.

The J gene is TRBJ2-5, the V gene TRBV7-3, with TRBD2 matching over 7 bases. The receptor was isolated from an adult in good health. The specimen was peripheral blood, collected on day 0 of AZD1222 vaccination. As DNA, the CDR3 is TGTGCCAGCAGCTTAGACGGCCACGGGAGGGAGACCCAGTACTTC. Its translation: CASSLDGHGRETQYF.